Sequencing of this T cell receptor beta chain was carried out in a study of cytomegalovirus exposure and HLA in healthy donors. Study-level results: Reports described diagnosis of cytomegalovirus status by the classifier as highly specific and sensitive.

The PCR ran on 60 Vbeta and 13 Jbeta primers. Produced via immunoSEQ multiplex PCR; TCRdb's table is partial and in-frame only. Of about 65,000 clones in the sample, roughly 60% were seen once. About this clone itself: Antigen unknown.

The TCR sequence derives from a man aged 25 to 40 in good health and CMV-seronegative. The specimen was PBMCs.

CDR3 nucleotide sequence: TGTGCCAGCAGTTATTCCGACAGGGTGGGCGAAAAACTGTTTTTT. This sequence encodes CASSYSDRVGEKLFF. V usage is TRBV6-5 and J usage is TRBJ1-4; 7 bases align to TRBD1. The CDR3 covers 15 residues. J gave up 8 bases and V 3 bases, and 9 bases lay outside the gene matches. Germline CDR1 reads MNHEY; CDR2 reads SVGAGI.